The next 11 T cell receptor beta chains were all read from a single sample in a study of early T cells in non-severe SARS-CoV-2 infection. TCRdb re-called the 5' RACE reads through MiXCR, storing one row per CDR3 protein. The table includes around 23,000 distinct CDR3 sequences, 4.5% detected once. The sample comprised whole blood. The receptors here all came from an adult who was a healthcare worker with PCR-confirmed SARS-CoV-2 infection or an uninfected control (not recorded which).

In this sample, this clonotype turned up many times. The chain joins TRBV4-2 to TRBJ1-2; TRBD1 might be the D (6 bases). V was clipped by 0 bases and J by 5 bases, with 13 bases between them. Per the germline V gene, CDR1 is LGHNA and CDR2 is YNFKEQ. This CDR3 region has 15 residues. The CDR3: CASSQDLTGRYGYTF. DNA of the CDR3: TGTGCCAGCAGCCAAGATTTGACAGGACGTTATGGCTACACCTTC.

The V gene is TRBV19, the J gene TRBJ2-7, with a possible D match to TRBD2 (5 bases). V gave up 3 bases and J gave up 6 bases, with 15 bases separating them. The length of the CDR3 is 14 residues. Germline assignment: CDR1 LNHDA and CDR2 SQIVND (reference sequence). CDR3 DNA: TGTGCCAGTAGTATCTCCGGGGATACGAGCGAGCAGTACTTC. This codes for CASSISGDTSEQYF.

The gene calls are TRBV23-1 and TRBJ2-7; D is perhaps TRBD1 or TRBD2 (5 bases each). TRBV23-1 is an ORF, with its function uncertain. The CDR3 is made up of 18 amino acids. The ends were cut back, 3 bases at V and 2 bases at J, with 23 bases in the middle. In DNA form, the CDR3 reads TGCGCCAGCAGTCACCCCAAGACTACAGGTGACTCTACCTACGAGCAGTACTTC. Amino acids: CASSHPKTTGDSTYEQYF.

There are a few counts of this clonotype. V and J are TRBV7-2 and TRBJ2-7; possibly TRBD1 for D (6 bases). This CDR3 has 16 amino acids. The V end was cut by 1 base, the J end by 6 bases, with 19 bases between. CDR1 SGHTA and CDR2 FQGNSA come from the germline V gene. The CDR3 DNA is TGTGCCAGCAGCTTAGGTCCCCGGACAGCACGGGGCGAGCAGTACTTC. It codes for CASSLGPRTARGEQYF.

This clonotype was seen a handful of times. The chain has TRBV28 and TRBJ2-7; perhaps TRBD1 as D (6 bases). The CDR3 runs 13 residues. Trimming cost V 5 bases and J 6 bases, with 14 bases left between them. Looked up from germline, CDR1 is MDHEN and CDR2 is SYDVKM. As DNA, the CDR3 is TGTGCCAGCAGTCCTTGGACAGCCCGCGAGCAGTACTTC. Translating it yields CASSPWTAREQYF.

This clonotype has a handful of counts. This chain links TRBV11-2 with TRBJ2-7; 10 bases map to TRBD2. Trimming removed 3 bases from V and 4 bases from J; junction bases left unmatched: 3. The CDR3 loop spans 14 amino acids. CDR1 SGHAT and CDR2 FQNNGV come from the germline V gene. As DNA, the CDR3 is TGTGCCAGCAGCTTCGGGACTAGCGAGTACGAGCAGTACTTC. Translation: CASSFGTSEYEQYF.

This clonotype was found many times. This sequence joins TRBV9 and TRBJ2-7; 9 bases are a match to TRBD1. The V gene end was trimmed by 4 bases and the J gene end by 6 bases; junction bases not matched to a gene: 11. There are 15 residues in the CDR3. Germline V lookup: CDR1 SGDLS, CDR2 YYNGEE. The CDR3 DNA is TGTGCCAGCAGCTCAAATCTGGGACAGGGAGCCGAGCAGTACTTC. Its protein product is CASSSNLGQGAEQYF.

This clonotype showed up many times. V usage is TRBV6-6 and J usage is TRBJ1-4, with D possibly being TRBD1 (5 bases). CDR1 and CDR2 (germline): MNHNY, SVGAGI (reference sequence). The CDR3 contains 15 residues. The V end was cut by 5 bases, the J end by 0 bases, with 10 bases between. The CDR3 loop is CASSLDSATNEKLFF. The CDR3 coding sequence is TGTGCCAGCAGTCTCGACAGTGCAACTAATGAAAAACTGTTTTTT.

Many counts were recorded for this clonotype. The chain has TRBV7-8 and TRBJ2-5; no firm D call. Germline loops: CDR1 SGHVS, CDR2 FQNEAQ. This CDR3 region has 15 residues. The V and J ends lost 2 bases and 5 bases respectively, with 15 bases between them. This chain's CDR3 is CASSLRGVLGETQYF. Written as DNA, the CDR3 is TGTGCCAGCAGCTTACGTGGGGTCCTCGGGGAGACCCAGTACTTC.

This clonotype was detected many times. The rearrangement uses TRBV5-1 and TRBJ2-1; 10 positions agree with TRBD2. The V segment lost 7 bases and the J segment 3 bases; nucleotides outside the gene matches: 7. Per germline, CDR1 SGHRS and CDR2 YFSETQ. The CDR3 loop spans 15 amino acids. The CDR3 loop reads CASSIQREGYNEQFF. The DNA of the CDR3 is TGCGCCAGCTCAATTCAGCGGGAGGGCTACAATGAGCAGTTCTTC.

This clonotype was seen repeatedly, ten times or more. The rearrangement uses TRBV7-2 and TRBJ2-2; D is possibly TRBD2 (5 bases). The CDR3 consists of 14 residues. Germline V gene sequence: CDR1 SGHTA, CDR2 FQGNSA. Trimming stripped 2 bases from V and 5 bases from J, with 9 bases between. The CDR3 DNA sequence: TGTGCCAGCAGCTTACTCTGGGAGACCGGGGAGCTGTTTTTT. Residues: CASSLLWETGELFF.